This T cell receptor (beta chain) was recovered during a study of a mutant IDH1 vaccine in newly diagnosed glioma. As to time point: week 35, safety follow-up. In the vaccine, a single dose held 300 ug of the mutant IDH1 20-mer peptide, along with topical imiquimod. The CDR3 covers 14 residues. Between the trimmed V and J ends, which lost 8 bases and 1 base, there was a span of 12 bases. From germline, CDR1 is SGHVS and CDR2 FNYEAQ. Here immunoSEQ multiplex PCR was the method, and the copy in TCRdb shows in-frame clones only, minus some. The table includes about 42,000 clones, roughly 80% detected once. As to this clone: The antigen is undetermined.

Source: PBMCs, taken from a glioma patient whose treatment included an IDH1 peptide vaccine. This TCR came from a woman in her forties or fifties with glioma. The chain has TRBV7-6 and TRBJ1-5, with a weak D call TRBD1 (5 bases). CDR3 bases: TGTGCCAGCGGCAGGGAGGGGAGCAATCAGCCCCAGCATTTT. This codes for CASGREGSNQPQHF. Supplemented by reference TRBV7-6 and TRBJ1-5, the full variable domain reads GAGVSQSPRYKVTKRGQDVALRCDPISGHVSLYWYRQALGQGPEFLTYFNYEAQQDKSGLPNDRFSAERPEGSISTLTIQRTEQRDSAMYRCASGREGSNQPQHFGDGTRLSIL.